Presented here are 32 T cell receptor beta chains from one specimen sequenced in a study of beta chain features in type 1 diabetes listed by TCRdb under 2018. The full study reports these points: In all four CD4+ subsets, TCRB CDR3 length was moderately but significantly shorter in type 1 diabetes patients.

To prepare the library, the immunoSEQ multiplex PCR assay was applied. The High Capacity cDNA Reverse Transcription Kit was used to reverse transcribe all of the isolated RNA, meaning that expressed TCRB transcripts were what got sequenced. TCRdb's version of the immuneACCESS table is confined to in-frame rearrangements and falls short of the full clone set. An unresolved V gene accounts for under half of the shortfall where checked; the remainder is of unknown origin. A total of 600,000 or so clones appear in this sample, roughly 13% of them only once. The ten largest make up roughly 0.04% of the sample. Their antigen targets remain unknown. Specimen: naive CD4+ T cells from blood. The meaning of the sample's cell subset or site label: true naive CD4+ T cells. The receptors stem from a young man with type 1 diabetes.

The CDR3 region is CASSFTAQGGYTF. In DNA, the CDR3 is TGCGCCAGCAGCTTTACGGCCCAGGGGGGCTACACCTTC. The chain recombines TRBV5-1 with TRBJ1-2; tentative D call: TRBD1 (6 bases). The CDR3 spans 13 residues. Trimming pared 2 bases from V and 8 bases from J, leaving 13 bases between. The germline V gene has CDR1 SGHRS and CDR2 YFSETQ.

CDR3 amino acids: CAISRDGEKLFF. DNA of the CDR3: TGTGCCATCTCCCGGGACGGAGAAAAACTGTTTTTT. The chain joins TRBV10-3 to TRBJ1-4, with D possibly TRBD1 on 5 matching bases. Germline V gives CDR1 ENHRY, CDR2 SYGVKD. The CDR3 covers 12 residues. Trimming took 8 bases from V and 8 from J, leaving 12 bases between them.

This clone was observed a handful of times. The rearrangement links TRBV14 to TRBJ1-1; D remains ambiguous. The CDR3 is 13 residues long. Trimming shortened V by 6 bases and J by 1 base, and 9 bases separated the two germline ends. In germline, CDR1 is SGHDN, CDR2 FVKESK. This CDR3 reads CASSSTRNTEAFF. The CDR3 region has the DNA TGTGCCAGCAGTAGCACCAGGAACACTGAAGCTTTCTTT.

CDR3 coding DNA: TGTGCCAGCAGTTTCCGTCCCTACAATGAGCAGTTCTTC. This codes for CASSFRPYNEQFF. This rearrangement joins TRBV27 to TRBJ2-1; D is ambiguous. Looked up from germline, CDR1 is MNHEY and CDR2 is SMNVEV (reference sequence). Trimming took off 3 bases at V and 2 bases at J, with 5 bases between the two ends. There are 13 residues in the CDR3.

This clone was seen just once. This chain joins TRBV25-1 and TRBJ1-3; D call uncertain. Germline CDR1 and CDR2: MGHDK and SYGVNS. This CDR3 is 14 amino acids long. V lost 10 bases, J lost 4 bases, and 17 bases lay in between. This CDR3 is CATTYSGGGNTIYF. The CDR3 DNA reads as TGTGCCACTACCTACAGTGGAGGCGGAAACACCATATATTTT.

The chain has TRBV28 and TRBJ2-1, with D hard to call. The CDR3 has 13 residues. Trimming shortened V by 3 bases and J by 7 bases, and 10 bases separated the two germline ends. Looked up from germline, CDR1 is MDHEN and CDR2 is SYDVKM. CDR3 amino acids: CASSFVRSNEQFF. The CDR3 DNA sequence: TGTGCCAGCAGTTTTGTAAGGTCGAATGAGCAGTTCTTC.

The chain uses TRBV5-1 and TRBJ1-2; D unclear. V lost 0 bases to trimming and J lost 6 bases, with 12 bases between them. The CDR3 covers 14 residues. Germline V gene data show CDR1 as SGHRS and CDR2 as YFSETQ. The CDR3 DNA sequence: TGCGCCAGCAGCTTGGGAGGCAGAGGCGATGGCTACACCTTC. As protein: CASSLGGRGDGYTF. The whole variable domain, remainder taken from reference TRBV5-1 and TRBJ1-2, is KAGVTQTPRYLIKTRGQQVTLSCSPISGHRSVSWYQQTPGQGLQFLFEYFSETQRNKGNFPGRFSGRQFSNSRSEMNVSTLELGDSALYLCASSLGGRGDGYTFGSGTRLTVV.

This clone was found a few times. This chain connects TRBV10-3 to TRBJ2-5; 7 bases are shared with TRBD1. This CDR3 is built from 13 residues. Losses at the gene ends were 2 bases for V and 4 bases for J; bases not matched to a gene: 1. Germline lookup yields CDR1 ENHRY and CDR2 SYGVKD. The CDR3 DNA sequence: TGTGCCATCAGTGAGGCAGGGGGAGAGACCCAGTACTTC. Translating gives CAISEAGGETQYF.

The table lists this clone with a few counts. CDR3 sequence: CASSLEGNHAFF. CDR3 in DNA: TGCGCCAGCAGCTTGGAAGGGAATCACGCTTTCTTT. J is TRBJ1-1 and V is TRBV5-1, with no clear D. The germline V and J ends were trimmed by 0 bases and 11 bases, with 11 bases remaining between them. The germline gives CDR1 SGHRS, CDR2 YFSETQ. This CDR3 contains 12 residues. The variable domain in full, completed from reference TRBV5-1 and TRBJ1-1, reads KAGVTQTPRYLIKTRGQQVTLSCSPISGHRSVSWYQQTPGQGLQFLFEYFSETQRNKGNFPGRFSGRQFSNSRSEMNVSTLELGDSALYLCASSLEGNHAFFGQGTRLTVV.

The rearrangement links TRBV5-1 to TRBJ1-4; a possible D gene is TRBD1 (6 bases). The V end was cut by 2 bases, the J end by 7 bases, with 12 bases between. The CDR3 runs 14 residues. CDR1 and CDR2 (germline): SGHRS, YFSETQ. CDR3 sequence (DNA): TGCGCCAGCAGCTTTGGCAGGGGTTTTGAAAAACTGTTTTTT. Its protein is CASSFGRGFEKLFF.

This chain's CDR3 is CASSQEMFTYNEQFF. CDR3 DNA sequence: TGCGCCAGCAGCCAAGAGATGTTTACCTACAATGAGCAGTTCTTC. The chain combines TRBV4-3 with TRBJ2-1; D call uncertain. Between the trimmed V and J ends, which lost 0 bases and 2 bases, there was a span of 8 bases. The CDR3 has 15 residues. Per germline, CDR1 LGHNA and CDR2 YSLEER.

This rearrangement joins TRBV28 to TRBJ1-1; no firm D call. Germline CDR1 MDHEN, CDR2 SYDVKM. Trimming removed 5 bases from V and 4 bases from J, with 14 bases in between. The CDR3 is made up of 14 amino acids. The CDR3 protein is CASSRAGEPTEAFF. The CDR3 DNA is TGTGCCAGCAGTCGGGCCGGGGAGCCCACTGAAGCTTTCTTT.

CDR3 sequence reads: CASSLDKIYEQYF. CDR3 nucleotide sequence: TGTGCCAGCAGCTTAGATAAGATCTACGAGCAGTACTTC. The chain recombines TRBV11-2 with TRBJ2-7, with unresolved D. The CDR3 runs to 13 residues. The germline V and J ends were trimmed by 0 bases and 3 bases, with 6 bases remaining between them. Germline-derived CDR1 and CDR2 are SGHAT and FQNNGV. Full variable domain (outside the CDR3, taken from reference TRBV11-2 and TRBJ2-7): EAGVAQSPRYKIIEKRQSVAFWCNPISGHATLYWYQQILGQGPKLLIQFQNNGVVDDSQLPKDRFSAERLKGVDSTLKIQPAKLEDSAVYLCASSLDKIYEQYFGPGTRLTVT.

The CDR3 loop is CASSDYRRDYGYTF. The DNA for the CDR3 is TGTGCCAGCAGTGACTACAGGCGGGACTATGGCTACACCTTC. This chain connects TRBV6-1 to TRBJ1-2; D possibly corresponds to TRBD1 (5 bases). The CDR3 is 14 residues long. The V and J ends lost 3 bases and 3 bases respectively, with 11 bases between them. CDR1 is MNHNS, CDR2 SASEGT, per germline.

This clone came up a few times. Because the CDR3 is missing its conserved closing phenylalanine or tryptophan, this is likely a read error. It is unclear where the CDR3 begins or ends on the DNA, so no DNA is shown, and the CDR3 is as TCRdb lists it. The chain is built from TRBV29-1 and TRBJ1-2; whether TRBD1, the table's D call, matches the DNA was not checked. The CDR3 contains 8 residues when both ends are counted. CDR1 and CDR2 (germline): SQVTM, ANQGSEA. The CDR3 is CSADRAIS.

The V call is TRBV7-2, the J call TRBJ2-1; tentative D call: TRBD2 (6 bases). The ends were cut back, 5 bases at V and 10 bases at J, with 9 bases in the middle. This CDR3 region has 11 residues. From germline, CDR1 is SGHTA and CDR2 FQGNSA. The CDR3 nucleotides read TGTGCCAGCAGCGGCGGGGCCGAGCAGTTCTTC. Encoded protein: CASSGGAEQFF. Full variable domain (outside the CDR3, taken from reference TRBV7-2 and TRBJ2-1): GAGVSQSPSNKVTEKGKDVELRCDPISGHTALYWYRQSLGQGLEFLIYFQGNSAPDKSGLPSDRFSAERTGGSVSTLTIQRTQQEDSAVYLCASSGGAEQFFGPGTRLTVL.

This clone showed up just once. At one of its ends the junction is not consistent with the germline gene, which may arise from a read error. Additional DNA sequences in this sample encode the identical CDR3. The genes are TRBV7-9 and TRBJ2-3, with D perhaps matching TRBD1 or TRBD2 (5 bases each). The CDR3 is made up of 14 amino acids. Germline assignment: CDR1 SEHNR and CDR2 FQNEAQ (reference sequence). CDR3 sequence: CASSPGTSTDTQYF. CDR3 nucleotides: TGTGCTAGCAGCCCGGGGACCAGCACAGATACGCAGTATTTT.

This clone was counted only a few times. The V gene is TRBV30, the J gene TRBJ2-2; D unclear. The CDR3 contains 16 residues. V lost 0 bases and J lost 0, with 11 bases in between. Germline lookup yields CDR1 GTSNPN and CDR2 SVGIG (reference sequence). Here the CDR3 DNA reads TGTGCCTGGAGTGTTTCCCTTCCTGCGAACACCGGGGAGCTGTTTTTT. It specifies CAWSVSLPANTGELFF.

This clone was counted a few times. The J gene is TRBJ1-2, the V gene TRBV18; D is unclear. Germline CDR1 reads KGHSH; CDR2 reads LQKENI. This CDR3 comprises 14 residues. Trimming shortened V by 3 bases and J by 5 bases, and 13 bases separated the two germline ends. The CDR3 DNA is TGTGCCAGCTCACCTTCGGCAGGTGAATATGGCTACACCTTC. Its translation is CASSPSAGEYGYTF.

This rearrangement joins TRBV7-2 to TRBJ1-2, with D maybe TRBD1 (5 bases). Trimming removed 6 bases from V and 2 bases from J, with 10 bases in between. The CDR3 contains 13 residues. The germline V gene encodes CDR1 SGHTA and CDR2 FQGNSA. The DNA of the CDR3 is TGTGCCAGCAGGGACACTTGGAACTATGGCTACACCTTC. Residues: CASRDTWNYGYTF.

Worth noting for this clone: Other DNA sequences in the sample encode the same CDR3. The rearrangement links TRBV2 to TRBJ2-1; D uncertain. From germline, CDR1 is SNHLY and CDR2 FYNNEI. Between the trimmed V and J ends, which lost 5 bases and 5 bases, there was a span of 4 bases. The CDR3 is 11 amino acids. The CDR3 DNA is TGTGCCAGCAGTCTAGACAATGAGCAGTTCTTC. Its protein is CASSLDNEQFF.

This clone appeared a few times. V gene TRBV30 combines with J gene TRBJ1-1, with a possible D match to TRBD1 (5 bases). The V and J ends lost 6 bases and 0 bases respectively, with 8 bases between them. CDR1 and CDR2 (germline): GTSNPN, SVGIG (reference sequence). The CDR3 spans 12 residues. This CDR3 reads CACSTVNTEAFF. In DNA, the CDR3 is TGTGCCTGCTCGACAGTGAACACTGAAGCTTTCTTT. The entire variable domain, with the rest obtained from reference TRBV30 and TRBJ1-1, is as follows: SQTIHQWPATLVQPVGSPLSLECTVEGTSNPNLYWYRQAAGRGLQLLFYSVGIGQISSEVPQNLSASRPQDRQFILSSKKLLLSDSGFYLCACSTVNTEAFFGQGTRLTVV.

As to this clone: Within the sample, other DNA sequences also encode this same CDR3. The chain combines TRBV14 with TRBJ2-7, with D tentatively TRBD1 (6 bases). The V end was cut by 4 bases, the J end by 3 bases, with 7 bases between. The CDR3 length is 12 residues. CDR1 is SGHDN and CDR2 is FVKESK in the germline V gene. The CDR3 DNA sequence: TGTGCCAGCAGCCCACAGGGCTACGAGCAGTACTTC. Translation gives CASSPQGYEQYF.

This clone has only a few counts. J is TRBJ2-2 and V is TRBV19; D possibly corresponds to TRBD2 (5 bases). Germline lookup yields CDR1 LNHDA and CDR2 SQIVND (reference sequence). Trimming stripped 9 bases from V and 4 bases from J, with 12 bases between. The CDR3 spans 13 residues. The CDR3 DNA reads TGTGCCAGCCGGGGATTTTCCACCGGGGAGCTGTTTTTT. It encodes CASRGFSTGELFF. The full variable domain, completed using reference TRBV19 and TRBJ2-2, is DGGITQSPKYLFRKEGQNVTLSCEQNLNHDAMYWYRQDPGQGLRLIYYSQIVNDFQKGDIAEGYSVSREKKESFPLTVTSAQKNPTAFYLCASRGFSTGELFFGEGSRLTVL.

About this clone: The germline gene is not matched at one end of the junction; a read error may be the cause. The gene calls are TRBV14 and TRBJ2-2; 8 bases are shared with TRBD1. Germline V lookup: CDR1 SGHDN, CDR2 FVKESK. This CDR3 is 17 amino acids long. CDR3 in amino acids: CASSTGTGPGNAGELFF. DNA for the CDR3: TGTGCCAGCAGCACAGGGACAGGCCCAGGGAACGCCGGGGAGCTGTTTTTT. Full variable domain (outside the CDR3, taken from reference TRBV14 and TRBJ2-2): EAGVTQFPSHSVIEKGQTVTLRCDPISGHDNLYWYRRVMGKEIKFLLHFVKESKQDESGMPNNRFLAERTGGTYSTLKVQPAELEDSGVYFCASSTGTGPGNAGELFFGEGSRLTVL.

The chain links TRBV5-1 to TRBJ2-7; D not resolved. V dropped 1 base and J dropped 4 bases, with 9 bases sitting between them. Germline CDR1 SGHRS, CDR2 YFSETQ. There are 13 residues in the CDR3. DNA for the CDR3: TGCGCCAGCAGCTTGAATTCTTGGTACGAGCAGTACTTC. This encodes CASSLNSWYEQYF.

The CDR3 region is CASSSRGGETQYF. In DNA form, the CDR3 reads TGCGCCAGCAGCTCGAGGGGGGGAGAGACCCAGTACTTC. The rearrangement uses TRBV5-1 and TRBJ2-5, with a possible D match to TRBD2 (7 bases). Germline V gene sequence: CDR1 SGHRS, CDR2 YFSETQ. The CDR3 covers 13 residues. Trimming cost V 3 bases and J 4 bases, with 10 bases left between them. The whole variable domain, filled in from reference TRBV5-1 and TRBJ2-5, reads KAGVTQTPRYLIKTRGQQVTLSCSPISGHRSVSWYQQTPGQGLQFLFEYFSETQRNKGNFPGRFSGRQFSNSRSEMNVSTLELGDSALYLCASSSRGGETQYFGPGTRLLVL.

This clone was seen more than once but under ten times. The V call is TRBV7-9, the J call TRBJ1-4; D is undetermined. Looked up from germline, CDR1 is SEHNR and CDR2 is FQNEAQ (reference sequence). V dropped 0 bases and J dropped 5 bases, with 10 bases sitting between them. The CDR3 loop spans 15 amino acids. CDR3 sequence: CASSLASQTNEKLFF. The CDR3 region has the DNA TGTGCCAGCAGCTTAGCGTCACAGACAAATGAAAAACTGTTTTTT.

Of note for this clone: Other DNA sequences in this sample translate to the same CDR3. The V and J genes are TRBV30 and TRBJ1-1; D gene uncertain. Trimming took 0 bases from V and 0 from J, leaving 11 bases between them. The CDR3 sequence is 15 residues long. From germline, CDR1 is GTSNPN and CDR2 SVGIG (reference sequence). CDR3 in amino acids: CAWSVSSGLNTEAFF. In nucleotides, the CDR3 is TGTGCCTGGAGTGTGTCCTCGGGGTTGAACACTGAAGCTTTCTTT.

This chain joins TRBV4-2 and TRBJ2-7, with D hard to call. The CDR3 contains 14 residues. Deletions cut 0 bases from V and 0 bases from J, with 6 bases between. Germline lookup yields CDR1 LGHNA and CDR2 YNFKEQ. The CDR3 loop reads CASSQDADSYEQYF. CDR3 nucleotide sequence: TGTGCCAGCAGCCAAGACGCGGACTCCTACGAGCAGTACTTC.

The V and J genes are TRBV6-5 and TRBJ2-1; perhaps TRBD2 as D (7 bases). V lost 7 bases and J 8 bases, leaving 15 bases between the germline ends. This CDR3 has 13 amino acids. CDR1 and CDR2 from the germline V gene are MNHEY and SVGAGI. CDR3 coding DNA: TGTGCCAGCACCATGGGGGGGCGGGATGAGCAGTTCTTC. Its translation: CASTMGGRDEQFF.

V is TRBV6-5 and J is TRBJ1-2, with 9 positions matching TRBD1. Germline CDR1 and CDR2: MNHEY and SVGAGI. The CDR3 consists of 13 residues. The junction had 5 bases not matched to a gene; V was cut back by 4 bases and J by 8 bases. The CDR3 DNA reads TGTGCCAGCAGTTCCAGGACAGGGGAAGGCTACACCTTC. This gives the protein CASSSRTGEGYTF.